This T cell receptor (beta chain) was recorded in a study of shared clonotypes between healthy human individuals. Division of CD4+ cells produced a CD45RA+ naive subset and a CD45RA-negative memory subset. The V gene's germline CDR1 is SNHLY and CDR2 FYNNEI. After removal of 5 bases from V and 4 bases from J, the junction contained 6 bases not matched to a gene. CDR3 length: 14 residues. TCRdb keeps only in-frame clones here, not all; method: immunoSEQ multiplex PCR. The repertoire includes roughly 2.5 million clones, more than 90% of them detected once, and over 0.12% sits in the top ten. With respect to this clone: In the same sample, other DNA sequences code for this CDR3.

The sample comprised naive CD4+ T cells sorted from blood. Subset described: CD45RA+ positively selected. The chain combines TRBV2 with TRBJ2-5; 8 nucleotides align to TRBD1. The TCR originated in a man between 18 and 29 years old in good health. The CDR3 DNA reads TGTGCCAGCAGTCCGGACAGGGCGTCAGAGACCCAGTACTTC. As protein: CASSPDRASETQYF.